The 2 T cell receptor beta chains below all came from one sample that was sequenced in a study of identifying expanded T cells in peripheral blood. Some clones are missing from TCRdb's copy, which holds only in-frame ones; the method was immunoSEQ multiplex PCR. The repertoire holds around 85,000 clones, with approximately 89% as singletons. The sample was blood. These receptors were obtained from a person aged 18 to 75 in good health.

This clone turned up a few times. J is TRBJ2-3 and V is TRBV19; 7 bases are shared with TRBD2. Germline loops: CDR1 LNHDA, CDR2 SQIVND (reference sequence). This CDR3 comprises 16 residues. J lost 0 bases, V lost 4 bases, and 7 bases had no gene match. DNA for the CDR3: TGTGCCAGTAGTACCCTAGGACTAGTAAGCACAGATACGCAGTATTTT. Translating gives CASSTLGLVSTDTQYF.

This clone has only one observation. This chain links TRBV6-5 with TRBJ2-7, with D maybe TRBD2 (5 bases). The germline V and J ends were trimmed by 6 bases and 0 bases, with 15 bases remaining between them. The CDR3 spans 15 residues. From germline, CDR1 is MNHEY and CDR2 SVGAGI. The CDR3 DNA sequence: TGTGCCAGCAGCCCCGATTCGGGGAGCTCCTACGAGCAGTACTTC. Translating it yields CASSPDSGSSYEQYF.